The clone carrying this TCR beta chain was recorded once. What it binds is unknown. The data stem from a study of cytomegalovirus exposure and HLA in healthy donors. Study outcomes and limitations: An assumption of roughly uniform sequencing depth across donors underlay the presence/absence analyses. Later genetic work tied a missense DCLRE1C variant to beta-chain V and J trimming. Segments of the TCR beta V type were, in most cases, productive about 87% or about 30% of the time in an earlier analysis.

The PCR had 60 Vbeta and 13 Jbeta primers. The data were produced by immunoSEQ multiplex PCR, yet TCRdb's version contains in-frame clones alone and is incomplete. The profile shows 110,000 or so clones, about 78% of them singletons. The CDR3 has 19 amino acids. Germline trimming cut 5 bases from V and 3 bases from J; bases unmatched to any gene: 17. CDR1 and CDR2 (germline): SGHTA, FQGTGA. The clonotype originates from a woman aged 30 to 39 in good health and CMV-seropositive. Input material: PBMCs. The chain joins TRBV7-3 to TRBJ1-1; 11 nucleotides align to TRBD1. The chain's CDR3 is CASSPFPGQGVSDDTEAFF. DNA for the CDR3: TGTGCCAGCAGCCCCTTCCCGGGACAGGGGGTATCTGACGACACTGAAGCTTTCTTT.